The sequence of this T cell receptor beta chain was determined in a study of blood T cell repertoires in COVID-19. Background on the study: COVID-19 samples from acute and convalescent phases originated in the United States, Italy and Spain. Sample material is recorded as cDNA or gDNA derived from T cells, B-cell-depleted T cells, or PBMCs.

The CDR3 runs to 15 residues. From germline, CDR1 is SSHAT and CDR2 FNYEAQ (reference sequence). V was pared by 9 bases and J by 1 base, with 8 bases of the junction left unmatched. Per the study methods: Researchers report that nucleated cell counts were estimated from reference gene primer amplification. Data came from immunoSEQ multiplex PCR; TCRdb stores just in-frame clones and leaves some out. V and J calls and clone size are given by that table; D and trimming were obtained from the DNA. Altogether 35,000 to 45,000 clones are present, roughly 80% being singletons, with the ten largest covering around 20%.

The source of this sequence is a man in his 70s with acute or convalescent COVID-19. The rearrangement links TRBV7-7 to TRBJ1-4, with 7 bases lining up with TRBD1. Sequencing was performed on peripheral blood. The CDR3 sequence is CASSTGRGTNEKLFF. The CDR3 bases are TGTGCCAGTTCGACAGGGAGAGGAACTAATGAAAAACTGTTTTTT.